What follows are 6 T cell receptor beta chains derived from one specimen sequenced in a study of identical twins. TCRdb used MiXCR to reprocess the 5' RACE reads, holding one entry per CDR3 protein. The sample carries 1.5 million or so distinct CDR3 sequences, more than 30% recorded once. The sequenced material came from cord blood. All receptors come from a newborn girl in good health.

There are a few counts of this clonotype. V is TRBV10-3 and J is TRBJ1-4, with 8 positions matching TRBD1. Trimming at V came to 5 bases and at J to 7 bases, leaving 9 bases not matched to a gene. The germline V gene has CDR1 ENHRY and CDR2 SYGVKD. The CDR3 is 15 amino acids. The DNA for the CDR3 is TGTGCCATCAGTACAACCAGGGGGCTCGGTGAAAAACTGTTTTTT. Amino acid sequence: CAISTTRGLGEKLFF.

The gene calls are TRBV29-1 and TRBJ2-1; maybe TRBD1 (6 bases). V dropped 4 bases and J dropped 13 bases, with 26 bases sitting between them. The CDR3 covers 15 residues. Germline-derived CDR1 and CDR2 are SQVTM and ANQGSEA. The CDR3 region is CSVVAPGQFAGPQFF. The CDR3 region has the DNA TGCAGCGTTGTTGCCCCAGGACAGTTCGCAGGTCCCCAGTTCTTC.

This clonotype was recorded a few times. V is TRBV4-2 and J is TRBJ2-5; TRBD2 might be the D (5 bases). The CDR3 covers 15 residues. Looked up from germline, CDR1 is LGHNA and CDR2 is YNFKEQ. The V end lost 1 base, the J end lost 6 bases, and 15 bases lay between the germline ends. The CDR3 sequence: CASSQATVSGKTQYF. The CDR3 coding sequence is TGTGCCAGCAGCCAAGCCACGGTCTCCGGGAAGACCCAGTACTTC.

This clonotype turned up a few times. The V and J genes are TRBV27 and TRBJ1-1, with D possibly being TRBD1 (5 bases). Trimming took off 3 bases at V and 1 base at J, with 12 bases between the two ends. This CDR3 comprises 15 residues. CDR1 and CDR2 from the germline V gene are MNHEY and SMNVEV (reference sequence). CDR3 bases: TGTGCCAGCAGTTTTAACGGACATAGGAACACTGAAGCTTTCTTT. This gives the protein CASSFNGHRNTEAFF.

The rearrangement uses TRBV28 and TRBJ2-4, with 11 positions matching TRBD1. The germline gives CDR1 MDHEN, CDR2 SYDVKM. V gave up 6 bases and J gave up 8 bases; unmatched junction bases: 6. This CDR3 is 14 amino acids long. The CDR3 spells CASSSGTGGHIQYF. The CDR3 region has the DNA TGTGCCAGCAGCTCCGGGACAGGGGGGCACATTCAGTACTTC.

There are many counts of this clonotype. The chain uses TRBV4-1 and TRBJ2-7; 10 bases align to TRBD2. The CDR3 consists of 16 residues. CDR1 is MGHRA and CDR2 is YSYEKL in the germline V gene. V shed 1 base and J 1 base; nucleotides not matched to a gene: 4. This CDR3 reads CASSQGLAGVSYEQYF. The CDR3 DNA is TGCGCCAGCAGCCAAGGGCTAGCGGGGGTTTCCTACGAGCAGTACTTC.